The text below deals with one T cell receptor (beta chain). What it recognizes is unknown. With 60 Vbeta and 13 Jbeta primers, the PCR was carried out. In the original analysis: It was a later analysis that counted around 85 million unique TCR beta chains, of which approximately 9.9 million were shared. TCRdb's table, derived via immunoSEQ multiplex PCR, lists solely in-frame clones and lacks some. Clone size and the V and J calls come from that table; the DNA yielded D and trimming. The top ten hold 2% to 2.5% of the sample, which has 100,000 to 150,000 clones, about two thirds seen once. This specimen comes from a study of cytomegalovirus exposure and HLA in healthy donors. Findings of the study overall: Follow-up analysis seemed to connect common viral pathogens with several of the most significant clusters identified. Among immune exposure information, only CMV serostatus was available.

This receptor was identified in a woman aged 40 to 55 in good health and CMV-seronegative. Sample: PBMCs.

The CDR3 region has the DNA TGCGCCAGCAGCCCCCAACTAGACGCTGAGCAGTTCTTC. Translation gives CASSPQLDAEQFF. The chain has TRBV5-1 and TRBJ2-1, with a possible D match to TRBD2 (5 bases). The CDR3 spans 13 residues. Germline V gene data show CDR1 as SGHRS and CDR2 as YFSETQ. V lost 4 bases and J 9 bases, leaving 14 bases between the germline ends.